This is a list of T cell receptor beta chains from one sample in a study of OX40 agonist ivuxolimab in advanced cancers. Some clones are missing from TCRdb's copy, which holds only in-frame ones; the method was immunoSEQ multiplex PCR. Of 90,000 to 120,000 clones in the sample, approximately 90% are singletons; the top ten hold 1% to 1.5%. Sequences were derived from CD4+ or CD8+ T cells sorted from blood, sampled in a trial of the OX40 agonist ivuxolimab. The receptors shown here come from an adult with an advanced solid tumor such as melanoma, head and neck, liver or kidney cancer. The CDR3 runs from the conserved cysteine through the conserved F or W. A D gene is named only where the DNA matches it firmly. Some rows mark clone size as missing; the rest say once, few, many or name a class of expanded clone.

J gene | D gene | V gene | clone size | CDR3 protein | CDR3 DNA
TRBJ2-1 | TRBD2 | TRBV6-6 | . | CASSPTSGGAYNEQFF | TGTGCCAGCAGTCCGACCAGCGGGGGGGCCTACAATGAGCAGTTCTTC
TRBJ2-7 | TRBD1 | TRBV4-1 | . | CASSPGQGASYEQYF | TGCGCCAGCAGTCCTGGACAGGGGGCATCCTACGAGCAGTACTTC
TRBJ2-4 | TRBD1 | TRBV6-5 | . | CASSALGQGKNIQYF | TGTGCCAGCAGTGCCTTGGGACAGGGAAAAAACATTCAGTACTTC
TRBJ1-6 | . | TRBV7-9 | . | CASSLEGANSPLHF | TGTGCCAGCAGCTTAGAAGGGGCGAATTCACCCCTCCACTTT
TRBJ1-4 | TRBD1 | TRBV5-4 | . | CASSKGGGQGATNEKLFF | TGTGCCAGCAGCAAGGGGGGAGGACAGGGGGCAACTAATGAAAAACTGTTTTTT
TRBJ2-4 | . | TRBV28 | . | CASSFATEGGDIQYF | TGTGCCAGCAGTTTCGCTACTGAGGGGGGGGACATTCAGTACTTC
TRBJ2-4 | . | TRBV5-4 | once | CASSLSRGANSDIQYF | TGTGCCAGCAGCTTGAGTCGTGGGGCGAATAGTGACATTCAGTACTTC
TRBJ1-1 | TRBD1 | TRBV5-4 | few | CASRPGTGRLGTEAFF | TGTGCCAGCAGGCCGGGGACAGGGAGGCTAGGAACTGAAGCTTTCTTT
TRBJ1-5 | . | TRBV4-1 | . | CASSPTGFSNQPQHF | TGCGCCAGCAGCCCGACAGGTTTTAGCAATCAGCCCCAGCATTTT
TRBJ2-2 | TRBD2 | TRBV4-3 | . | CASSQMTSPTGELFF | TGCGCCAGCAGCCAAATGACTAGCCCCACCGGGGAGCTGTTTTTT
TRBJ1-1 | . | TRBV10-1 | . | CASSAGNTEAFF | TGCGCCAGCAGCGCCGGGAACACTGAAGCTTTCTTT
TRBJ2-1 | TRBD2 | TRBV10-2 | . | CASSTGLALYEQFF | TGCGCCAGCAGCACGGGACTAGCGCTGTATGAGCAGTTCTTC
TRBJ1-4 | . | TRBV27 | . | CASSHRSEKLFF | TGTGCCAGCAGTCACCGCAGTGAAAAACTGTTTTTT
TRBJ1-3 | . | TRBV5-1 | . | CASSTGTSGNTIYF | TGCGCCAGCAGCACTGGGACTTCTGGAAACACCATATATTTT
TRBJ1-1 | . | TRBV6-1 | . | CASSEEGIAFF | TGTGCCAGCAGTGAGGAGGGGATAGCTTTCTTT
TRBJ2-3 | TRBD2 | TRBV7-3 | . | CASTTSGAYTDTQYF | TGTGCCAGCACCACTAGCGGGGCCTACACAGATACGCAGTATTTT
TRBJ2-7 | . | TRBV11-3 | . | CASSLGRSEQYF | TGTGCCAGCAGCTTAGGCAGGTCCGAGCAGTACTTC
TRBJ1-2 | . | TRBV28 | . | CASSLSQGGYTF | TGTGCCAGCAGTTTAAGTCAGGGTGGCTACACCTTC
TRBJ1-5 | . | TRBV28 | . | CASSFYDGPTQPQHF | TGTGCCAGCAGTTTTTATGACGGTCCGACTCAGCCCCAGCATTTT
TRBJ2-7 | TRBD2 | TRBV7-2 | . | CASTLGLAGSYEQYF | TGTGCCAGCACCCTAGGACTAGCGGGATCGTACGAGCAGTACTTC